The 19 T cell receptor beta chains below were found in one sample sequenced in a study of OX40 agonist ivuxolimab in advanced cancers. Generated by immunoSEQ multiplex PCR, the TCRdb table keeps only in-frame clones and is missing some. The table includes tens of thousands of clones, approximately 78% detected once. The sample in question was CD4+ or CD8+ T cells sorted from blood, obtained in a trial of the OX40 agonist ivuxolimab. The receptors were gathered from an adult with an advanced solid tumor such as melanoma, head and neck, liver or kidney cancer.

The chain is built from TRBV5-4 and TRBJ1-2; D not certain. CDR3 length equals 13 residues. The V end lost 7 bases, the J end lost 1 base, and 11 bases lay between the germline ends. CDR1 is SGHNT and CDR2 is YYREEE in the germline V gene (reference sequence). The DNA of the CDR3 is TGTGCCAGCCGGATGAGGAATAACTATGGCTACACCTTC. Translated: CASRMRNNYGYTF. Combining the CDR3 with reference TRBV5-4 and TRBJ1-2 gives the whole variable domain ETGVTQSPTHLIKTRGQQVTLRCSSQSGHNTVSWYQQALGQGPQFIFQYYREEENGRGNFPPRFSGLQFPNYSSELNVNALELDDSALYLCASRMRNNYGYTFGSGTRLTVV.

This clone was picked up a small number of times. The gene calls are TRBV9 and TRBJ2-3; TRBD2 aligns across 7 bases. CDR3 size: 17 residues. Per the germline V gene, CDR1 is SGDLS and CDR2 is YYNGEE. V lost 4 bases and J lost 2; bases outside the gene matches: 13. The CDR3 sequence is CASSSRTGGGPTDTQYF. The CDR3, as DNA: TGTGCCAGCAGCTCAAGGACGGGCGGGGGACCCACAGATACGCAGTATTTT.

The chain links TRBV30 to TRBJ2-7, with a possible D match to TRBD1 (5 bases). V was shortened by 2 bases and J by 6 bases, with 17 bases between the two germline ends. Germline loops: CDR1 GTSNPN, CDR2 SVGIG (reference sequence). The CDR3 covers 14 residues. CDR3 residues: CAWSKQAIFGEQYF. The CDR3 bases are TGTGCCTGGAGTAAACAGGCGATATTCGGCGAGCAGTACTTC.

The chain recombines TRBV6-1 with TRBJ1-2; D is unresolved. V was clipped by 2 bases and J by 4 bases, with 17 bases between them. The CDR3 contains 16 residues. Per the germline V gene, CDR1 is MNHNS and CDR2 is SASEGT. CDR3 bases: TGTGCCAGCAGTGAAAGTTCGGGAGGGAGGCCCTATGGCTACACCTTC. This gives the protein CASSESSGGRPYGYTF.

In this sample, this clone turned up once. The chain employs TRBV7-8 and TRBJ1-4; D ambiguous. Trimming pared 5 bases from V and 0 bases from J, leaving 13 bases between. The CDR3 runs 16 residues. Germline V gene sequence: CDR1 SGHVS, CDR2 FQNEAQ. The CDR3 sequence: CASSASSETTNEKLFF. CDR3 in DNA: TGTGCCAGCAGCGCATCCTCAGAGACAACTAATGAAAAACTGTTTTTT.

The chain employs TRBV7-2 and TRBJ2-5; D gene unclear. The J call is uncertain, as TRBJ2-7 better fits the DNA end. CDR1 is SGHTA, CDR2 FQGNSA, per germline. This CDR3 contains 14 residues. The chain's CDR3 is CASSLGPQTYEQYF. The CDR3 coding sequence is TGTGCCAGCAGCTTAGGACCCCAAACCTACGAGCAGTACTTC.

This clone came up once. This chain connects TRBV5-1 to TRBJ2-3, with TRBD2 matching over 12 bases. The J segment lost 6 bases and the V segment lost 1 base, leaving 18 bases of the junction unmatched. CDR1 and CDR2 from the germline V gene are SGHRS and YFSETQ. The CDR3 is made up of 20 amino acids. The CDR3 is CASSLLGPHSGTSGSDTQYF. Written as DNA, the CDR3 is TGCGCCAGCAGCTTGTTAGGCCCCCATTCCGGGACTAGCGGGTCCGATACGCAGTATTTT.

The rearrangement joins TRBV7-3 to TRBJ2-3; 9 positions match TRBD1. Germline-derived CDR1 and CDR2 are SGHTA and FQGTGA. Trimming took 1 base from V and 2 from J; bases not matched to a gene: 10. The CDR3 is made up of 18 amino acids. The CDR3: CASSLKVFGQGNTDTQYF. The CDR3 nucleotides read TGTGCCAGCAGCTTAAAAGTTTTTGGACAGGGGAACACAGATACGCAGTATTTT.

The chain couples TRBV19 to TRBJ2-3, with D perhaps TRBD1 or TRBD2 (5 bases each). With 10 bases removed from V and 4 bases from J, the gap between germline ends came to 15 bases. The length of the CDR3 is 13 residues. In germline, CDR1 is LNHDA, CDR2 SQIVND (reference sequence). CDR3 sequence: CATLGRGADTQYF. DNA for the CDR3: TGTGCCACATTGGGACGAGGGGCAGATACGCAGTATTTT.

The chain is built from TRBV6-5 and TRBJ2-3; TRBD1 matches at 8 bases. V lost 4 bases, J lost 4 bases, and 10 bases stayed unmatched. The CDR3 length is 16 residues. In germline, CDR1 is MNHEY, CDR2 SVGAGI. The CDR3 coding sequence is TGTGCCAGCAGTTCACCAGGACAGGGAGAATCAGATACGCAGTATTTT. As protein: CASSSPGQGESDTQYF.

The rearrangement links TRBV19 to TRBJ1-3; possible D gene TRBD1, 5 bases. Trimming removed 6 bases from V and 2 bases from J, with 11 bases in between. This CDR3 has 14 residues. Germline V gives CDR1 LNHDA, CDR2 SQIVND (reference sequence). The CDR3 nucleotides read TGTGCCAGTAGCCCATCGGGGGCTGGAAACACCATATATTTT. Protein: CASSPSGAGNTIYF.

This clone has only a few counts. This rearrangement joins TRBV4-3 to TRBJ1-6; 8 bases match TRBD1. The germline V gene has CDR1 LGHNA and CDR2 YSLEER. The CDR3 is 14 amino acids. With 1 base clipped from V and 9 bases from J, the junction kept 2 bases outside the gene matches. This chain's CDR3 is CASSQVTGGSPLHF. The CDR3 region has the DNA TGCGCCAGCAGCCAAGTCACAGGGGGTTCACCCCTCCACTTT.

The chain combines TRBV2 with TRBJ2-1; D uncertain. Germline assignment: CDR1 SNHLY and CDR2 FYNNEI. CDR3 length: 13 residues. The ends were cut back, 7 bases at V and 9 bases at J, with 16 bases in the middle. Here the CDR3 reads CASIEIGKGEQFF. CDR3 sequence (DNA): TGTGCCAGCATCGAGATAGGGAAGGGTGAGCAGTTCTTC.

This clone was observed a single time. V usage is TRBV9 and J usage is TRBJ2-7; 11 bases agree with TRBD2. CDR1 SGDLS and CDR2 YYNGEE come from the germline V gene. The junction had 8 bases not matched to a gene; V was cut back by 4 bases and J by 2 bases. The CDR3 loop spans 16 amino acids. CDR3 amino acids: CASSPPLAGATYEQYF. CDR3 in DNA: TGTGCCAGCAGCCCCCCACTAGCGGGGGCGACCTACGAGCAGTACTTC. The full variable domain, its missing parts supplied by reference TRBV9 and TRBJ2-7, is DSGVTQTPKHLITATGQRVTLRCSPRSGDLSVYWYQQSLDQGLQFLIQYYNGEERAKGNILERFSAQQFPDLHSELNLSSLELGDSALYFCASSPPLAGATYEQYFGPGTRLTVT.

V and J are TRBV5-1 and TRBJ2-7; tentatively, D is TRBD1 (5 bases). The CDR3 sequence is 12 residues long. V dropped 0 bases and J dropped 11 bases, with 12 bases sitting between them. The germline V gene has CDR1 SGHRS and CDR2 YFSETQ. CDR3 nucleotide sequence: TGCGCCAGCAGCTTGGGCGACAGCTTAAAGTACTTC. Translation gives CASSLGDSLKYF.

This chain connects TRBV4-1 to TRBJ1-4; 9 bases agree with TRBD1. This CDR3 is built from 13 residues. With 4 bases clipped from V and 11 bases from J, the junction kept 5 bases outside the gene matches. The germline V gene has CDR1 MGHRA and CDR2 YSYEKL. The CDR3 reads CASSPRDREKLFF. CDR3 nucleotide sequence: TGCGCCAGCAGCCCCCGGGACAGGGAGAAACTGTTTTTT.

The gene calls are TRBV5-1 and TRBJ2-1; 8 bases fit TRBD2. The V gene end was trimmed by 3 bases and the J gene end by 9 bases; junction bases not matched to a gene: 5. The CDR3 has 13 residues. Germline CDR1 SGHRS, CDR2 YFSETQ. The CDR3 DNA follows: TGCGCCAGCAGCTCCCGCGGGGGGACTGAGCAGTTCTTC. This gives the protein CASSSRGGTEQFF.

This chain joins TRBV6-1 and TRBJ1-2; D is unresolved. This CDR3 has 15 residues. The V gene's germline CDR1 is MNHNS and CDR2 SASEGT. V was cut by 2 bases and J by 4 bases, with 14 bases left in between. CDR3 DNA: TGTGCCAGCAGTGAAACGCAGGCCGCTGTCTATGGCTACACCTTC. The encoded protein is CASSETQAAVYGYTF.

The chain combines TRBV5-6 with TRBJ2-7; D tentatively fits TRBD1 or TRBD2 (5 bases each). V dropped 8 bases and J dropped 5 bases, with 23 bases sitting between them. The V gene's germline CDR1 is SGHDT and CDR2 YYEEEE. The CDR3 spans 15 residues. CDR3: CARIWDGILGHEQYF. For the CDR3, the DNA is TGTGCCAGGATCTGGGACGGTATCCTCGGGCACGAGCAGTACTTC.